This passage covers 28 T cell receptor beta chains from one sample sequenced in a study of post-analysis software for immune sequencing data. Overall study findings and caveats: Elevated frequency relative to controls characterized four or five TRBV segments in patients, TRBV5-6, TRBV5-1 and TRBV20-1 among them.

No antigens are known for them. The TCR beta cDNA libraries contained unique molecular identifiers. TCRdb re-derived calls from the PCR reads in MiXCR, one entry per CDR3 protein. The sample records approximately 350,000 distinct CDR3 sequences, roughly 30% being singletons. Sequenced material: blood. The receptors stem from a girl aged 10 to 17 with multiple sclerosis.

This clonotype appeared once. DNA for the CDR3: TGTGCCAGCAGTTACTCGATTGGGGGAGACGGGCCCCAGCATTTT. Protein product: CASSYSIGGDGPQHF. The chain employs TRBV6-5 and TRBJ1-5; D possibly corresponds to TRBD1 (5 bases). Germline V CDR1 and CDR2: MNHEY, SVGAGI. The V gene lost 0 bases and the J gene lost 9 bases, with 15 bases spanning the gap. The CDR3 spans 15 residues.

This chain connects TRBV5-1 to TRBJ2-3; D may be TRBD2 (5 bases). CDR3 length: 19 residues. Germline lookup yields CDR1 SGHRS and CDR2 YFSETQ. With 0 bases removed from V and 2 bases from J, the gap between germline ends came to 22 bases. The CDR3 sequence is CASSLGELFGADATDTQYF. The CDR3 DNA reads as TGCGCCAGCAGCTTGGGGGAGTTGTTCGGAGCGGATGCCACAGATACGCAGTATTTT.

This chain links TRBV4-1 with TRBJ2-7; 9 bases agree with TRBD1. This CDR3 comprises 18 residues. CDR1 MGHRA and CDR2 YSYEKL come from the germline V gene. V shed 3 bases, J shed 6 bases, and the junction held 18 bases outside the gene matches. The CDR3 sequence is CASSQSGRRGTGRFEQYF. The CDR3 bases are TGCGCCAGCAGCCAGTCGGGGAGAAGGGGGACAGGGAGATTCGAGCAGTACTTC.

This chain joins TRBV24-1 and TRBJ2-4; no clear D gene. The DNA end favors TRBJ2-7, so the J call may be wrong. The CDR3 spans 15 residues. Germline values: CDR1 KGHDR, CDR2 SFDVKD. The DNA for the CDR3 is TGTGCCACCAGTGATGCCGGACGGACCAGGAGCGAGCAGTACTTC. This codes for CATSDAGRTRSEQYF.

A remark on this clonotype: One junction end does not reproduce the germline sequence, and a read error may be involved. CDR3 bases: TGTGTCAGCAGCTCCCGGGACAGAGAGACCCAGTACTTC. It codes for CVSSSRDRETQYF. The chain is built from TRBV7-9 and TRBJ2-7, with 7 positions matching TRBD1. Matching the DNA end better, TRBJ2-5 makes the J call doubtful. CDR1 and CDR2 from the germline V gene are SEHNR and FQNEAQ (reference sequence). This CDR3 is built from 13 residues.

As regards this clonotype: A clone one base away is much larger, so this may be a read error. The rearrangement links TRBV5-1 to TRBJ1-2; no reliable D call. Per germline, CDR1 SGHRS and CDR2 YFSETQ. Trimming removed 0 bases at V and 4 bases at J, with 16 bases between. The CDR3 has 16 residues. The CDR3 nucleotides are TGCGCCAGCAGCTTGGGCGGAGGGAGTCTTACCTATGGCTACACCTTC. Translating gives CASSLGGGSLTYGYTF. The variable domain in full, completed from reference TRBV5-1 and TRBJ1-2, reads KAGVTQTPRYLIKTRGQQVTLSCSPISGHRSVSWYQQTPGQGLQFLFEYFSETQRNKGNFPGRFSGRQFSNSRSEMNVSTLELGDSALYLCASSLGGGSLTYGYTFGSGTRLTVV.

The CDR3 DNA sequence: TGTGCCACCTCAGGGGGCTTGAACACTGAAGCTTTCTTT. Its protein product is CATSGGLNTEAFF. The rearrangement uses TRBV7-2 and TRBJ1-1; 8 nucleotides line up with TRBD1. CDR3 length: 13 residues. Looked up from germline, CDR1 is SGHTA and CDR2 is FQGNSA. Unmatched junction bases numbered 4, after V lost 10 bases and J lost 0 bases. Together with reference TRBV7-2 and TRBJ1-1, the CDR3 gives the full variable domain: GAGVSQSPSNKVTEKGKDVELRCDPISGHTALYWYRQSLGQGLEFLIYFQGNSAPDKSGLPSDRFSAERTGGSVSTLTIQRTQQEDSAVYLCATSGGLNTEAFFGQGTRLTVV.

This clonotype appeared a few times. The genes are TRBV20-1 and TRBJ2-3; D not certain. CDR3 length equals 14 residues. Deletions cut 1 base from V and 3 bases from J, with 11 bases between. The germline V gene encodes CDR1 DFQATT and CDR2 SNEGSKA (reference sequence). The CDR3 here is CSARAGILTDTQYF. The CDR3 nucleotides read TGCAGTGCTAGAGCCGGAATCCTGACAGATACGCAGTATTTT.

The chain employs TRBV7-9 and TRBJ1-5, with a tentative D call TRBD1 (5 bases). Per the germline V gene, CDR1 is SEHNR and CDR2 is FQNEAQ (reference sequence). This CDR3 region has 15 residues. V lost 5 bases, J lost 3 bases, and 14 bases lay in between. CDR3 in amino acids: CASSPGRDPNQPQHF. CDR3 nucleotides: TGTGCCAGCAGCCCTGGTAGGGACCCCAATCAGCCCCAGCATTTT.

V gene TRBV7-9 combines with J gene TRBJ1-1; 7 nucleotides line up with TRBD1. Germline assignment: CDR1 SEHNR and CDR2 FQNEAQ (reference sequence). V lost 5 bases to trimming and J lost 1 base; unmatched junction nucleotides: 19. The CDR3 loop spans 19 amino acids. Here the CDR3 reads CASSTGQTPFMDPNTEAFF. CDR3 DNA sequence: TGTGCCAGCAGCACGGGACAGACTCCCTTCATGGACCCGAACACTGAAGCTTTCTTT.

The chain uses TRBV7-2 and TRBJ1-5; no clear D gene. This CDR3 has 13 residues. Trimming cost V 4 bases and J 5 bases, with 9 bases left between them. Looked up from germline, CDR1 is SGHTA and CDR2 is FQGNSA. The CDR3 nucleotides are TGTGCCAGCAGCTCCGATATGGATCAGCCCCAGCATTTT. Translation: CASSSDMDQPQHF.

This chain links TRBV29-1 with TRBJ1-3; D unclear. Looked up from germline, CDR1 is SQVTM and CDR2 is ANQGSEA. This CDR3 region has 11 residues. The ends were cut back, 5 bases at V and 4 bases at J, with 6 bases in the middle. CDR3 DNA sequence: TGCAGCGTTCTGGGCGGAAACACCATATATTTT. It encodes CSVLGGNTIYF. The full variable domain, rest sourced from reference TRBV29-1 and TRBJ1-3, is SAVISQKPSRDICQRGTSLTIQCQVDSQVTMMFWYRQQPGQSLTLIATANQGSEATYESGFVIDKFPISRPNLTFSTLTVSNMSPEDSSIYLCSVLGGNTIYFGEGSWLTVV.

This clonotype showed up just a few times. The gene calls are TRBV6-6 and TRBJ2-2, with D maybe TRBD2 (6 bases). Trimming took off 6 bases at V and 2 bases at J, with 16 bases between the two ends. The CDR3 has 16 residues. Germline CDR1 and CDR2: MNHNY and SVGAGI (reference sequence). CDR3 sequence (DNA): TGTGCCAGCAGGCCCGGGGGTCCAACCAACACCGGGGAGCTGTTTTTT. Residues: CASRPGGPTNTGELFF.

Only a few counts were recorded for this clonotype. The chain employs TRBV12-3 or TRBV12-4 and TRBJ2-7; weak D call: TRBD1 (5 bases). The germline V and J ends were trimmed by 11 bases and 1 base, with 15 bases remaining between them. The CDR3 is made up of 13 amino acids. The CDR3 spells CAGANSGSYEQYF. CDR3 DNA: TGTGCCGGGGCCAACTCTGGTTCCTACGAGCAGTACTTC.

The genes are TRBV20-1 and TRBJ2-1; 12 bases match TRBD2. The CDR3 contains 16 residues. CDR1 is DFQATT, CDR2 SNEGSKA, per germline (reference sequence). J was trimmed by 6 bases and V by 6 bases; bases with no gene match: 12. For the CDR3, the DNA is TGCAGTGCCCAGCGGGCTAGCGGGGGGGCTTTCAATGAGCAGTTCTTC. Translated: CSAQRASGGAFNEQFF.

The chain couples TRBV20-1 to TRBJ2-4, with 7 nucleotides matching TRBD2. With 2 bases clipped from V and 1 base from J, the junction kept 8 bases outside the gene matches. The germline V gene encodes CDR1 DFQATT and CDR2 SNEGSKA (reference sequence). The CDR3 has 16 residues. CDR3 DNA sequence: TGCAGTGCTAGATCCCTCGGGGGGAGGGCCAAAAACATTCAGTACTTC. Translation: CSARSLGGRAKNIQYF.

J is TRBJ1-2 and V is TRBV20-1, with D maybe TRBD1 (5 bases). This CDR3 region has 14 residues. The germline V gene has CDR1 DFQATT and CDR2 SNEGSKA (reference sequence). Deletions cut 5 bases from V and 5 bases from J, with 18 bases between. CDR3 nucleotides: TGCAGTGCTCCCCGGGACCGGCAAAAATATGGCTACACCTTC. Translation: CSAPRDRQKYGYTF.

The V call is TRBV29-1, the J call TRBJ1-1; the D is unclear. The CDR3 sequence is 12 residues long. CDR1 SQVTM and CDR2 ANQGSEA come from the germline V gene. Trimming stripped 2 bases from V and 3 bases from J, with 7 bases between. The CDR3 spells CSVERADTEAFF. Written as DNA, the CDR3 is TGCAGCGTTGAACGGGCGGACACTGAAGCTTTCTTT.

This sequence joins TRBV6-2 or TRBV6-3 and TRBJ1-1, with a tentative D call TRBD1 (6 bases). This CDR3 has 14 residues. V lost 2 bases and J 0 bases, leaving 7 bases between the germline ends. Germline CDR1 is MNHEY and CDR2 is SVGEGT. Written as DNA, the CDR3 is TGTGCCAGCAGTTACCACAGGGTGAACACTGAAGCTTTCTTT. Its protein product is CASSYHRVNTEAFF.

V is TRBV29-1 and J is TRBJ2-5, with D possibly being TRBD2 (5 bases). Trimming stripped 1 base from V and 5 bases from J, with 8 bases between. Germline-derived CDR1 and CDR2 are SQVTM and ANQGSEA. This CDR3 comprises 12 residues. The CDR3 nucleotides are TGCAGCGTTGAAGGGACTGGCGAGACCCAGTACTTC. Translated: CSVEGTGETQYF.

This clonotype has only a few counts. The chain uses TRBV18 and TRBJ2-1; a weak D match, TRBD1 (6 bases). Deletions cut 1 base from V and 4 bases from J, with 11 bases between. This CDR3 is built from 15 residues. CDR1 KGHSH and CDR2 LQKENI come from the germline V gene. The CDR3 DNA sequence: TGTGCCAGCTCACCACTGAGGGACACGTACAATGAGCAGTTCTTC. This gives the protein CASSPLRDTYNEQFF. Together with reference TRBV18 and TRBJ2-1, the CDR3 gives the full variable domain: NAGVMQNPRHLVRRRGQEARLRCSPMKGHSHVYWYRQLPEEGLKFMVYLQKENIIDESGMPKERFSAEFPKEGPSILRIQQVVRGDSAAYFCASSPLRDTYNEQFFGPGTRLTVL.

CDR3 coding DNA: TGCAGTGCCCGGACAGGTCCAACCTACGAGCAGTACTTC. Translating gives CSARTGPTYEQYF. The rearrangement uses TRBV20-1 and TRBJ2-7, with 7 bases that match TRBD1. The V gene's germline CDR1 is DFQATT and CDR2 SNEGSKA (reference sequence). CDR3 length: 13 residues. V trimming: 6 bases; J trimming: 2 bases; junction bases outside the gene matches: 7.

This clonotype has a handful of counts. This chain links TRBV7-2 with TRBJ1-2; possible D gene TRBD1, 5 bases. CDR3 length: 16 residues. Trimming pared 4 bases from V and 2 bases from J, leaving 17 bases between. From germline, CDR1 is SGHTA and CDR2 FQGNSA. The CDR3 loop reads CASSSPVRGINYGYTF. Here the CDR3 DNA reads TGTGCCAGCAGCTCCCCTGTTCGGGGGATCAACTATGGCTACACCTTC.

In this sample, this clonotype turned up a few times. The J gene is TRBJ1-1, the V gene TRBV6-5; D is undetermined. The CDR3 runs to 14 residues. Germline CDR1 MNHEY, CDR2 SVGAGI. Trimming cost V 3 bases and J 1 base, with 9 bases left between them. The CDR3 bases are TGTGCCAGCAGTTATTTTGAGGGGAACACTGAAGCTTTCTTT. This codes for CASSYFEGNTEAFF.

This clonotype has a count of ten or more. The chain employs TRBV28 and TRBJ1-2, with 11 bases that match TRBD1. The length of the CDR3 is 15 residues. With V trimmed by 3 bases and J by 8 bases, 8 bases remained unmatched. CDR1 and CDR2 from the germline V gene are MDHEN and SYDVKM. The CDR3 DNA follows: TGTGCCAGCAGTTTGGCCGGACAGGGGGCGCGCGGCTACACCTTC. Residues: CASSLAGQGARGYTF.

There are many counts of this clonotype. This sequence joins TRBV6-2 or TRBV6-3 and TRBJ1-2; D is unclear. V dropped 4 bases and J dropped 8 bases, with 23 bases sitting between them. This CDR3 contains 16 residues. From germline, CDR1 is MNHEY and CDR2 SVGEGT. CDR3 loop: CASSSPRAHGDKGYTF. The CDR3 region has the DNA TGTGCCAGCAGTTCGCCTAGGGCGCATGGGGATAAAGGCTACACCTTC.

This sequence joins TRBV29-1 and TRBJ2-5, with a tentative D call TRBD2 (7 bases). Germline CDR1 reads SQVTM; CDR2 reads ANQGSEA. The CDR3 consists of 13 residues. The germline V and J ends were trimmed by 8 bases and 5 bases, with 18 bases remaining between them. CDR3 sequence reads: CSHGGGRRETQYF. The CDR3 region has the DNA TGCAGCCATGGGGGGGGCCGACGGGAGACCCAGTACTTC.

This clonotype was seen just once. A junction end diverges from the germline sequence, so it may reflect a read error. The chain links TRBV28 to TRBJ2-5, with D perhaps TRBD2 (6 bases). The V gene's germline CDR1 is MDHEN and CDR2 SYDVKM. CDR3 length equals 14 residues. CDR3 DNA sequence: TGTGCCTGCAGTTTATCGGGGGTGCAAGAGACCCAGTACTTC. It encodes CACSLSGVQETQYF.